This TCR beta chain was recovered during a study of blood T cell repertoires in COVID-19. Study background: In each case, the material was cDNA or gDNA derived from T cells, B-cell-depleted T cells, or PBMCs.

V was trimmed by 6 bases and J by 6 bases, leaving 11 bases between them. The CDR3 has 12 residues. From germline, CDR1 is MGHDK and CDR2 SYGVNS. Sequenced by immunoSEQ multiplex PCR; TCRdb stores in-frame clones only, minus some. The table has under 200,000 clones, about 80% seen once. J is TRBJ1-2 and V is TRBV25-1; the D is unclear. The material sequenced was peripheral blood. The clonotype was recovered from a man between 60 and 70 years old with acute or convalescent COVID-19. In DNA, the CDR3 is TGTGCCAGCAGATCCACAGTGGATGGCTACACCTTC. It specifies CASRSTVDGYTF.